A selection of T cell receptor beta chains follows, all from one sample in a study of T cell changes during pregnancy in multiple sclerosis. This table comes from immunoSEQ multiplex PCR, and its TCRdb copy is limited to in-frame clones, with some not included. The table has 100,000 to 150,000 clones, approximately 94% seen once. This specimen consisted of peripheral blood, obtained before pregnancy. These TCRs come from a female donor with multiple sclerosis, enrolled in a pregnancy study. CDR3s include the opening cysteine and the closing phenylalanine or tryptophan. A D gene is named only where the DNA matches it firmly. Clone size, where shown, is once, few, many, or a class for clones that have expanded.

clone_size: -
cdr3_length: 16
j_call: TRBJ2-1
v_call: TRBV5-1
d_call: TRBD2
cdr3_aa: CASSLRLAEHYNEQFF
cdr3_nt: TGCGCCAGCAGCTTGCGACTAGCGGAACACTACAATGAGCAGTTCTTC

clone_size: -
cdr3_length: 16
j_call: TRBJ2-3
v_call: TRBV11-1
d_call: TRBD2
cdr3_aa: CASSGRDAASTDTQYF
cdr3_nt: TGTGCCAGCAGCGGGAGGGACGCCGCCAGCACAGATACGCAGTATTTT

clone_size: -
cdr3_length: 15
j_call: TRBJ2-7
v_call: TRBV2
d_call: -
cdr3_aa: CASSVIGGASYEQYF
cdr3_nt: TGTGCCAGCAGTGTGATTGGCGGGGCCTCCTACGAGCAGTACTTC

clone_size: -
cdr3_length: 14
j_call: TRBJ2-1
v_call: TRBV25-1
d_call: -
cdr3_aa: CASSDPGIYNEQFF
cdr3_nt: TGTGCCAGCAGTGACCCCGGGATCTACAATGAGCAGTTCTTC

clone_size: -
cdr3_length: 14
j_call: TRBJ2-3
v_call: TRBV9
d_call: -
cdr3_aa: CASSAGISTDTQYF
cdr3_nt: TGTGCCAGCAGCGCCGGGATTAGCACAGATACGCAGTATTTT

clone_size: -
cdr3_length: 13
j_call: TRBJ1-1
v_call: TRBV30
d_call: TRBD1
cdr3_aa: CAWNGQGRSEAFF
cdr3_nt: TGTGCCTGGAACGGACAGGGAAGATCTGAAGCTTTCTTT

clone_size: -
cdr3_length: 15
j_call: TRBJ2-2
v_call: TRBV2
d_call: TRBD2
cdr3_aa: CASSQTSGATGELFF
cdr3_nt: TGTGCCAGCAGCCAGACTAGCGGAGCTACCGGGGAGCTGTTTTTT

clone_size: -
cdr3_length: 15
j_call: TRBJ2-3
v_call: TRBV7-3
d_call: -
cdr3_aa: CASSKAGTSTDTQYF
cdr3_nt: TGTGCCAGCAGCAAAGCCGGGACTAGCACAGATACGCAGTATTTT

clone_size: -
cdr3_length: 16
j_call: TRBJ1-3
v_call: TRBV7-9
d_call: -
cdr3_aa: CASSLDRPGQRNTIYF
cdr3_nt: TGTGCCAGCAGCTTAGACCGTCCGGGACAACGAAACACCATATATTTT

clone_size: -
cdr3_length: 13
j_call: TRBJ1-2
v_call: TRBV6-5
d_call: -
cdr3_aa: CASSSRQLYGYTF
cdr3_nt: TGTGCCAGCAGCTCGAGACAGCTCTATGGCTACACCTTC

clone_size: -
cdr3_length: 11
j_call: TRBJ2-7
v_call: TRBV6-1
d_call: -
cdr3_aa: CASSPGYLPYF
cdr3_nt: TGTGCCAGCAGCCCGGGATACCTTCCGTACTTC

clone_size: once
cdr3_length: 14
j_call: TRBJ1-4
v_call: TRBV6-6
d_call: -
cdr3_aa: CASSSGAGNEKLFF
cdr3_nt: TGTGCCAGCAGTTCAGGGGCCGGTAATGAAAAACTGTTTTTT

clone_size: -
cdr3_length: 14
j_call: TRBJ1-5
v_call: TRBV5-5
d_call: -
cdr3_aa: CASSPGDGNQPQHF
cdr3_nt: TGTGCCAGCAGCCCGGGGGACGGCAATCAGCCCCAGCATTTT

clone_size: -
cdr3_length: 15
j_call: TRBJ2-1
v_call: TRBV18
d_call: TRBD2
cdr3_aa: CASSKDTSGGNEQFF
cdr3_nt: TGTGCCAGCTCAAAAGACACGTCGGGGGGTAATGAGCAGTTCTTC

clone_size: -
cdr3_length: 11
j_call: TRBJ2-7
v_call: TRBV14
d_call: -
cdr3_aa: CASSQYYEQYF
cdr3_nt: TGTGCCAGCAGCCAATACTACGAGCAGTACTTC

clone_size: -
cdr3_length: 15
j_call: TRBJ2-7
v_call: TRBV4-1
d_call: TRBD2
cdr3_aa: CASSQAERGPYEQYF
cdr3_nt: TGCGCCAGCAGCCAAGCCGAGCGGGGGCCCTACGAGCAGTACTTC

clone_size: -
cdr3_length: 12
j_call: TRBJ1-2
v_call: TRBV6-1
d_call: -
cdr3_aa: CASSPTNYGYTF
cdr3_nt: TGTGCCAGCAGTCCAACTAACTATGGCTACACCTTC

clone_size: -
cdr3_length: 12
j_call: TRBJ2-1
v_call: TRBV27
d_call: -
cdr3_aa: CASSLKGNEQFF
cdr3_nt: TGTGCCAGCAGTTTAAAGGGGAATGAGCAGTTCTTC